One and the same sample provided the 32 T cell receptor beta chains below, sequenced in a study of monozygotic twins with inflammatory bowel disease. Using the 5' RACE reads, TCRdb records one entry per CDR3 protein without DNA. The sample table includes about 300,000 distinct CDR3 sequences. The specimen was blood. These receptors came from a human donor with ulcerative colitis or Crohn's disease, or a healthy co-twin of an affected twin (not recorded which).

The chain recombines TRBV5-4 with TRBJ2-1; TCRdb returns TRBD2, unconfirmable since there is no DNA. Germline loops: CDR1 SGHNT, CDR2 YYREEE (reference sequence). This CDR3 region has 11 residues. The CDR3 is CASSLRREQFF.

The J gene is TRBJ2-7, the V gene TRBV28; TCRdb outputs TRBD2, but without DNA this stays unchecked. The CDR3 consists of 13 residues. Germline V gene sequence: CDR1 MDHEN, CDR2 SYDVKM. The CDR3 here is CASREGFSYEQYF.

The chain couples TRBV4-2 to TRBJ2-1. The germline gives CDR1 LGHNA, CDR2 YNFKEQ. The CDR3 is 14 amino acids. CDR3 sequence reads: CASSQSLLYNEQFF.

The chain uses TRBV5-5 and TRBJ1-5; TCRdb proposes TRBD1, but this gene call is untestable without DNA. The CDR3 extends over 15 amino acids. Germline CDR1 is SGHKS and CDR2 is YYEKEE (reference sequence). Here the CDR3 reads CASRKTVSSNQPQHF. The full variable domain, completed using reference TRBV5-5 and TRBJ1-5, is DAGVTQSPTHLIKTRGQQVTLRCSPISGHKSVSWYQQVLGQGPQFIFQYYEKEERGRGNFPDRFSARQFPNYSSELNVNALLLGDSALYLCASRKTVSSNQPQHFGDGTRLSIL.

The gene calls are TRBV5-5 and TRBJ1-5. The CDR3 has 14 residues. Germline CDR1 and CDR2: SGHKS and YYEKEE (reference sequence). CDR3 sequence reads: CASSPGSLGQPQHF.

This chain uses TRBV30 with TRBJ2-3; as DNA is missing, the TRBD2 call by TCRdb cannot be tested. The CDR3 is made up of 16 amino acids. Germline V gene data show CDR1 as GTSNPN and CDR2 as SVGIG (reference sequence). CDR3 sequence reads: CAWSRPDLANSDTQYF.

This rearrangement joins TRBV5-5 to TRBJ2-5; the TRBD1 assignment by TCRdb is unverifiable without DNA. The CDR3 runs to 16 residues. Looked up from germline, CDR1 is SGHKS and CDR2 is YYEKEE (reference sequence). The CDR3: CASSWERQGGKETQYF.

This rearrangement joins TRBV20-1 to TRBJ2-3; the TCRdb call, TRBD1, lacks DNA for checking. Germline CDR1 DFQATT, CDR2 SNEGSKA (reference sequence). CDR3 length: 14 amino acids. CDR3 amino acids: CSARRDTSTDTQYF.

The CDR3 spells CASSRQGYPNEKLFF. The genes are TRBV7-2 and TRBJ1-4; TCRdb designates TRBD1, a call that cannot be tested without DNA. CDR3 size: 15 residues. CDR1 is SGHTA, CDR2 FQGNSA, per germline.

V and J are TRBV18 and TRBJ2-7. CDR1 is KGHSH, CDR2 LQKENI, per germline. CDR3 length equals 14 residues. CDR3 residues: CASSSRDGSYEQYF.

This sequence joins TRBV5-1 and TRBJ2-2; TCRdb returns TRBD2, unconfirmable since there is no DNA. This CDR3 has 15 residues. The germline V gene has CDR1 SGHRS and CDR2 YFSETQ. CDR3 sequence: CASSPLDFGAGELFF.

The rearrangement uses TRBV2 and TRBJ2-1; the D call from TCRdb, TRBD1, cannot be confirmed without DNA. CDR1 and CDR2 from the germline V gene are SNHLY and FYNNEI. This CDR3 is 13 amino acids long. CDR3 sequence: CASVMIRTGEQFF. Complete variable domain (other parts from reference TRBV2 and TRBJ2-1): EPEVTQTPSHQVTQMGQEVILRCVPISNHLYFYWYRQILGQKVEFLVSFYNNEISEKSEIFDDQFSVERPDGSNFTLKIRSTKLEDSAMYFCASVMIRTGEQFFGPGTRLTVL.

The genes are TRBV5-1 and TRBJ2-1; TCRdb gives TRBD2 as the D gene, but with no DNA this cannot be confirmed. CDR1 and CDR2 from the germline V gene are SGHRS and YFSETQ. This CDR3 has 15 residues. CDR3 in amino acids: CASSLGGLAFDEQFF.

The genes are TRBV20-1 and TRBJ1-1. In germline, CDR1 is DFQATT, CDR2 SNEGSKA (reference sequence). The CDR3 sequence is 11 residues long. CDR3 protein: CSPLLNTEAFF.

V is TRBV28 and J is TRBJ2-7; TCRdb returns TRBD1, unconfirmable since there is no DNA. CDR3 length: 15 residues. The germline V gene encodes CDR1 MDHEN and CDR2 SYDVKM. The CDR3 reads CASSPMGQGDYEQYF.

This rearrangement joins TRBV29-1 to TRBJ2-7; the D call of TRBD2 rests on TCRdb alone, since no DNA is present to check it. Per germline, CDR1 SQVTM and CDR2 ANQGSEA. The CDR3 loop spans 14 amino acids. The CDR3 loop reads CSASGGLSSYEQYF.

This CDR3 reads CASSLIAAGGTDTQYF. This chain connects TRBV12-3 or TRBV12-4 to TRBJ2-3; TCRdb's D call, TRBD2, is unchecked because there is no DNA. The CDR3 has 16 amino acids.

The V call is TRBV20-1, the J call TRBJ1-6. The CDR3 contains 11 residues. CDR1 DFQATT and CDR2 SNEGSKA come from the germline V gene (reference sequence). The CDR3 reads CSARENSPLHF.

V gene TRBV25-1 combines with J gene TRBJ2-7; the D gene TCRdb calls, TRBD1, cannot be checked with no DNA. CDR1 and CDR2 (germline): MGHDK, SYGVNS. The CDR3 is made up of 12 amino acids. The CDR3 spells CASTDRAYEQYF.

V usage is TRBV5-1 and J usage is TRBJ2-1; the TRBD2 assignment by TCRdb is unverifiable without DNA. This CDR3 is 14 amino acids long. Germline loops: CDR1 SGHRS, CDR2 YFSETQ. CDR3 sequence: CASSGGLEYNEQFF.

V and J are TRBV6-6 and TRBJ2-7; TCRdb gives TRBD1 as the D gene, but with no DNA this cannot be confirmed. The CDR3 loop spans 13 amino acids. Germline CDR1 and CDR2: MNHNY and SVGAGI (reference sequence). The CDR3 protein is CASSVYGGYEQYF.

The rearrangement joins TRBV7-2 to TRBJ2-1; the TCRdb call, TRBD1, lacks DNA for checking. CDR3 size: 13 residues. Germline assignment: CDR1 SGHTA and CDR2 FQGNSA. The CDR3 here is CASSAERGTEQFF.

The chain links TRBV24-1 to TRBJ2-5; as DNA is missing, the TRBD1 call by TCRdb cannot be tested. This CDR3 contains 16 residues. Germline-derived CDR1 and CDR2 are KGHDR and SFDVKD. The CDR3 protein is CATSDLFPGAQETQYF.

This chain uses TRBV7-2 with TRBJ1-2; without DNA, the TCRdb call of TRBD1 cannot be checked. Germline values: CDR1 SGHTA, CDR2 FQGNSA. This CDR3 has 15 amino acids. CDR3 sequence: CASSLNRGYNYGYTF.

The chain joins TRBV24-1 to TRBJ2-1; lacking DNA, the TRBD2 call made by TCRdb goes unchecked. From germline, CDR1 is KGHDR and CDR2 SFDVKD. The CDR3 loop spans 12 amino acids. The CDR3 here is CATSAEGHEQFF.

This chain joins TRBV10-3 and TRBJ1-4; there is no DNA to check the TCRdb D call of TRBD1. The CDR3 has 18 residues. The V gene's germline CDR1 is ENHRY and CDR2 SYGVKD. The CDR3 protein is CAIRPGTGGPVTNEKLFF.

The chain joins TRBV12-3 or TRBV12-4 to TRBJ1-6; TCRdb designates TRBD1, a call that cannot be tested without DNA. The CDR3 sequence is 13 residues long. The CDR3 loop reads CASSRTGVSPLHF.

The chain couples TRBV18 to TRBJ2-3; TCRdb's D call, TRBD2, is unchecked because there is no DNA. The V gene's germline CDR1 is KGHSH and CDR2 LQKENI. The CDR3 runs to 15 residues. CDR3 amino acids: CASSRLAGDTDTQYF.

The chain recombines TRBV27 with TRBJ2-1. CDR1 is MNHEY and CDR2 is SMNVEV in the germline V gene (reference sequence). This CDR3 has 14 residues. CDR3 sequence: CASNQPGTTNEQFF.

The rearrangement links TRBV7-2 to TRBJ2-3; TCRdb's D call of TRBD1 is untestable without DNA. CDR1 is SGHTA and CDR2 is FQGNSA in the germline V gene. The CDR3 consists of 15 residues. CDR3 protein: CASSLQGGSTDTQYF.

The chain uses TRBV9 and TRBJ2-1; no DNA is available, so the TRBD2 call from TCRdb remains unchecked. CDR1 is SGDLS and CDR2 is YYNGEE in the germline V gene. The CDR3 covers 17 residues. CDR3 amino acids: CASSLRGEGVGYNEQFF.

V usage is TRBV3-1 and J usage is TRBJ1-6; no DNA is available, so the TRBD1 call from TCRdb remains unchecked. The CDR3 is made up of 18 amino acids. Germline lookup yields CDR1 LGHDT and CDR2 YNNKEL (reference sequence). The CDR3 sequence is CASSQENRKGTYNSPLHF.